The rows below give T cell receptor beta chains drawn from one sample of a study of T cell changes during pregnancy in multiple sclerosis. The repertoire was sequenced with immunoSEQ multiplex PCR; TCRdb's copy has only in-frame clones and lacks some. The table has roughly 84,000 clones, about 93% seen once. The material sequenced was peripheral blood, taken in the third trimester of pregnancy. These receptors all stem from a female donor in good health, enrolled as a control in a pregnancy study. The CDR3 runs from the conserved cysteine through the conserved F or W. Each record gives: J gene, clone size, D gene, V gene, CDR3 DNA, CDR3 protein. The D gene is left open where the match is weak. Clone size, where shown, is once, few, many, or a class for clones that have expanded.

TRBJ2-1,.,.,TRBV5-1,TGCGCCAGCAGCTATTACAACAATGAGCAGTTCTTC,CASSYYNNEQFF
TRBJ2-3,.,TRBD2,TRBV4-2,TGTGCCAGCAGCCAAGAAGGGGCAGCGGGAGGCTCGACAGATACGCAGTATTTT,CASSQEGAAGGSTDTQYF
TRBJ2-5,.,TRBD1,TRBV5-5,TGTGCCAGCAGCTTCGCACAGGGGGGAGAGACCCAGTACTTC,CASSFAQGGETQYF
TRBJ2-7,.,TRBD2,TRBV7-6,TGTGCCAGCAGCTCGGGACTAGCGGGAGGGCCCTATCTCGAGCAGTACTTC,CASSSGLAGGPYLEQYF
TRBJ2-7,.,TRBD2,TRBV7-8,TGTGCCAGCAGCTTAAGGGCTAGCGGGAGGGGCTTCTACGAGCAGTACTTC,CASSLRASGRGFYEQYF
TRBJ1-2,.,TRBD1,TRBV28,TGTGCCAGCGGGCTCGGGGACAGGAACTATGGCTACACCTTC,CASGLGDRNYGYTF
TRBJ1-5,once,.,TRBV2,TGTGCCAGCAGTGAAGAACGGGGTCAGCCCCAGCATTTT,CASSEERGQPQHF
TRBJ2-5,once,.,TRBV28,TGTGCCAGCAGCCAATCATATCCGGGGGAGACCCAGTACTTC,CASSQSYPGETQYF
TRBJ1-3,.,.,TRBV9,TGTGCCAGCAGCCCCAGAAACACCATATATTTT,CASSPRNTIYF
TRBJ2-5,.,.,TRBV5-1,TGCGCCAGCAGCTTGGAGGCTAGCCAAGAGACCCAGTACTTC,CASSLEASQETQYF
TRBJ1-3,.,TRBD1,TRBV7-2,TGTGCCAGCAGCCCAACTTACAGGGGGCCTGGAAACACCATATATTTT,CASSPTYRGPGNTIYF
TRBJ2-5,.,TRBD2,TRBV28,TGTGCCAGCAGTTTGCGGGGGGCGACCCAAGAGACCCAGTACTTC,CASSLRGATQETQYF
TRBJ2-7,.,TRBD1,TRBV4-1,TGCGCCAGCAGCCTGGACAGGGGCTACGAGCAGTACTTC,CASSLDRGYEQYF
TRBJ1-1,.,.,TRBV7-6,TGTGCCAGCAGCTTAGGAGGGATACCAAACACTGAAGCTTTCTTT,CASSLGGIPNTEAFF
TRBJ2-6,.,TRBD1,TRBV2,TGTGCCAGCAGTGACCTCCTCCCCGGGACAGCATCCGGAACTGGGGCCAACGTCCTGACTTTC,CASSDLLPGTASGTGANVLTF
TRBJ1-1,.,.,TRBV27,TGTGCCAGCAGCCCCACTCAAATGAACACTGAAGCTTTCTTT,CASSPTQMNTEAFF
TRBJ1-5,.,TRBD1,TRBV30,TGTGCCTGGGGCCCGAAAGACAGGGCCAATCAGCCCCAGCATTTT,CAWGPKDRANQPQHF
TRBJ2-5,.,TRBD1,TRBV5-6,TGTGCCAGCAGCCAACCGACAGGGGGCGTCGAGACCCAGTACTTC,CASSQPTGGVETQYF
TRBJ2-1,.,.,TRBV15,TGTGCCACCAGCAGAGATGGGGCCACAATAGGGCAGTTCTTC,CATSRDGATIGQFF
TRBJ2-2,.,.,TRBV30,TGTGCCTGGAGTTTCAGGGAAAACACCGGGGAGCTGTTTTTT,CAWSFRENTGELFF
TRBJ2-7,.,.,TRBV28,TGTGCCAGCAGTTTATCCCCGGGGTTGGGTGAGCAGTACTTC,CASSLSPGLGEQYF
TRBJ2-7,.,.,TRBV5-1,TGCGCCAGCAGCTTGGCTACGAACGGGGCCTACGAGCAGTACTTC,CASSLATNGAYEQYF
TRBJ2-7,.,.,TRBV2,TGTGCCAGCAGTCCTACAGACTACGAGCAGTACTTC,CASSPTDYEQYF
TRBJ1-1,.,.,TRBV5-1,TGCGCCAGCAGCTTGGGGTCACAGGGTAGGAATTCTGAAGCTTTCTTT,CASSLGSQGRNSEAFF
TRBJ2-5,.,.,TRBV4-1,TGCGCCAGCAGCCTTGCGGGCTACGAGACCCAGTACTTC,CASSLAGYETQYF
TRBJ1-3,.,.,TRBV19,TGTGCCAGTAAGGTTCAAGGGGGCTCTGGAAACACCATATATTTT,CASKVQGGSGNTIYF
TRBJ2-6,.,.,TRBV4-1,TGCGCCAGCAGCCAGAACTTCTTTCAAGGGGCCAACGTCCTGACTTTC,CASSQNFFQGANVLTF
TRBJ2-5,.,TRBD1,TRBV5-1,TGCGCCAGCAGCTTGTTACAGGGGCAAGAGACCCAGTACTTC,CASSLLQGQETQYF
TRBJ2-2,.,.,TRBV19,TGTGCCAGTAAATCGGACAGAAACACCGGGGAGCTGTTTTTT,CASKSDRNTGELFF
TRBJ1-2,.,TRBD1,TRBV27,TGTGCCAGCAGTTCGACAGGGGCGGCGGGTTTGAATGGCTACACCTTC,CASSSTGAAGLNGYTF
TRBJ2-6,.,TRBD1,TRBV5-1,TGCGCCAGCAGCGCTTTGGGACAGTACTCTGGGGCCAACGTCCTGACTTTC,CASSALGQYSGANVLTF
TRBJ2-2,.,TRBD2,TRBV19,TGTGCCAGTGGACTAGCGGGTCCTATCACCGGGGAGCTGTTTTTT,CASGLAGPITGELFF
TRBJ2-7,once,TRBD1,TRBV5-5,TGTGCCAGCAGCCCGGGTACAACAGGGGGCGCCGAGCAGTACTTC,CASSPGTTGGAEQYF
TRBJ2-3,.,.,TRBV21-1,TGTGCCAGCAGCAGGTTAGCGGGAGGGAGCACAGATACGCAGTATTTT,CASSRLAGGSTDTQYF
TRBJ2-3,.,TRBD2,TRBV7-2,TGTGCCAGTTTCCGAGCGGGGGGCACAGATACGCAGTATTTT,CASFRAGGTDTQYF